This T cell receptor (beta chain) was retrieved from a study of blood T cell repertoires in COVID-19. Original handling: Reference gene primer amplification in the assay estimated nucleated cell counts. Data came from immunoSEQ multiplex PCR; TCRdb stores just in-frame clones and leaves some out. V, J and clone size derive from that table, while D and trimming were established from the DNA sequence. The sample lists 150,000 to 200,000 clones; approximately 79% were seen once. CDR1 and CDR2 from the germline V gene are MGHRA and YSYEKL. Trimming shortened V by 1 base and J by 1 base, and 13 bases separated the two germline ends. The length of the CDR3 is 17 residues. Recruited during active infection, patients (from Seattle) were subsequently followed longitudinally.

Sequenced sample: peripheral blood. This TCR came from a woman aged 40 to 49 with COVID-19, enrolled during active disease. The chain combines TRBV4-1 with TRBJ2-2, with no clear D. CDR3 in DNA: TGCGCCAGCAGCCAAGGCTATCTAATGAAGAACACCGGGGAGCTGTTTTTT. Translated: CASSQGYLMKNTGELFF.